Described below is a single TCR beta chain sequence and its context. No antigen is known for it. After removal of 6 bases from V and 5 bases from J, the junction contained 4 bases not matched to a gene. The CDR3 consists of 15 residues. Per germline, CDR1 SNHLY and CDR2 FYNNEI. These data are taken from a study of cytomegalovirus exposure and HLA in healthy donors. Overall study findings and caveats: Three chains linked to CMV were shown in vitro to be specific for CMV antigens.

Vbeta (60) and Jbeta (13) primers were used in the PCR. Data came from immunoSEQ multiplex PCR; TCRdb stores just in-frame clones and leaves some out. This table holds about 130,000 clones, roughly 70% found once. The sample was PBMCs. The chain joins TRBV2 to TRBJ2-7; TRBD2 agrees at 16 bases. The source of this sequence is a man aged 35-49 years in good health and CMV-seropositive. The CDR3 protein is CASRGTSGGAHEQYF. In DNA, the CDR3 is TGTGCCAGCAGGGGGACTAGCGGGGGGGCCCACGAGCAGTACTTC.